The rows below give T cell receptor beta chains drawn from one sample of a study of shared clonotypes between healthy human individuals. TCRdb's copy holds only in-frame clones and misses some; the assay was immunoSEQ multiplex PCR. The sample lists more than 400,000 clones, more than 65% occurring once. Sequenced material: PBMCs. The receptors here all came from a woman aged 40 to 55 in good health. Some clones in this sample may be carry-over from other donors' samples. CDR3s include the opening cysteine and the closing phenylalanine or tryptophan. The D gene is left open where the match is weak. Size tells how often a clone was seen (once, few, many) or the class of an expanded clone, and some rows leave it out.

J gene: TRBJ1-1
D gene: TRBD1
V gene: TRBV28
clone size: .
CDR3 DNA: TGTGCCAGCAGTTTGGGACAGGGATCTGAAGCTTTCTTT
CDR3 protein: CASSLGQGSEAFF

J gene: TRBJ2-2
D gene: TRBD1
V gene: TRBV7-9
clone size: .
CDR3 DNA: TGTGCCAGCAGCTTGAGGGACAGCCGCACCGGGGAGCTGTTTTTT
CDR3 protein: CASSLRDSRTGELFF

J gene: TRBJ1-2
D gene: TRBD1
V gene: TRBV6-5
clone size: .
CDR3 DNA: TGTGCCAGCAGTTCTTGGACAGGGGACGGTTTATATGGCTACACCTTC
CDR3 protein: CASSSWTGDGLYGYTF

J gene: TRBJ2-1
D gene: TRBD2
V gene: TRBV19
clone size: many
CDR3 DNA: TGTGCCAGTAGTAACCTGATTGGTTTCTGGCGGGAGACGAGTGAGCAGTTCTTC
CDR3 protein: CASSNLIGFWRETSEQFF

J gene: TRBJ2-2
D gene: .
V gene: TRBV9
clone size: .
CDR3 DNA: TGTGCCAGCAGCGCCCGGGACACCGGGGAGCTGTTTTTT
CDR3 protein: CASSARDTGELFF

J gene: TRBJ2-7
D gene: TRBD2
V gene: TRBV5-1
clone size: .
CDR3 DNA: TGCGCCAGCAGTTCTAGCGGGTCTTTTACCTACGAGCAGTACTTC
CDR3 protein: CASSSSGSFTYEQYF

J gene: TRBJ1-5
D gene: .
V gene: TRBV5-1
clone size: .
CDR3 DNA: TGCGCCAGCAGCCACGGATGGGATCAGCCCCAGCATTTT
CDR3 protein: CASSHGWDQPQHF

J gene: TRBJ1-1
D gene: .
V gene: TRBV7-8
clone size: .
CDR3 DNA: TGTGCCAGCAGCTTCACAGGGTTGGGGACTGAAGCTTTCTTT
CDR3 protein: CASSFTGLGTEAFF

J gene: TRBJ2-7
D gene: TRBD1
V gene: TRBV30
clone size: .
CDR3 DNA: TGTGCCTGGAAGCAGGGGACAGGGACCTACGAGCAGTACTTC
CDR3 protein: CAWKQGTGTYEQYF

J gene: TRBJ2-7
D gene: .
V gene: TRBV15
clone size: few
CDR3 DNA: TGTGCTACCGGTGGGGGGCTCGACTACGAGCAGTACTTC
CDR3 protein: CATGGGLDYEQYF

J gene: TRBJ2-5
D gene: .
V gene: TRBV5-4
clone size: .
CDR3 DNA: TGTGCCAGCAGCCCCAGGGATTCAGAGACCCAGTACTTC
CDR3 protein: CASSPRDSETQYF

J gene: TRBJ2-7
D gene: .
V gene: TRBV4-1
clone size: few
CDR3 DNA: TGCGCCAGCAGCCAACTTCCCGGGACCTACGAGCAGTACTTC
CDR3 protein: CASSQLPGTYEQYF

J gene: TRBJ2-5
D gene: .
V gene: TRBV11-2
clone size: .
CDR3 DNA: TGTGCCAGCAGCCGACAGGGAGGCGAGACCCAGTACTTC
CDR3 protein: CASSRQGGETQYF

J gene: TRBJ2-2
D gene: .
V gene: TRBV5-1
clone size: .
CDR3 DNA: TGCGCCAGCAGTCGCGGGAAAAACACGGACGGGAACACCGGGGAGCTGTTTTTT
CDR3 protein: CASSRGKNTDGNTGELFF

J gene: TRBJ2-7
D gene: TRBD2
V gene: TRBV15
clone size: .
CDR3 DNA: TGTGCCACCGCCCCCCCGGCGGGAGGTCCGAGCTCCTACGAGCAGTACTTC
CDR3 protein: CATAPPAGGPSSYEQYF

J gene: TRBJ1-4
D gene: .
V gene: TRBV5-4
clone size: .
CDR3 DNA: TGTGCCAGCAGCTCGGCGGGAGGTAATGAAAAACTGTTTTTT
CDR3 protein: CASSSAGGNEKLFF

J gene: TRBJ1-1
D gene: .
V gene: TRBV28
clone size: .
CDR3 DNA: TGTGCCAGCAGTTTAGGCGGCGTAGGGGGGCGGACTGAAGCTTTCTTT
CDR3 protein: CASSLGGVGGRTEAFF

J gene: TRBJ1-2
D gene: .
V gene: TRBV5-1
clone size: once
CDR3 DNA: TGCGCCAGCAGCTCAGGGGCGACTAACTATGGCTACACCTTC
CDR3 protein: CASSSGATNYGYTF

J gene: TRBJ1-5
D gene: .
V gene: TRBV6-6
clone size: .
CDR3 DNA: TGTGCCAGCAGTTACGACCATAGCAATCAGCCCCAGCATTTT
CDR3 protein: CASSYDHSNQPQHF

J gene: TRBJ1-1
D gene: TRBD1
V gene: TRBV7-9
clone size: .
CDR3 DNA: TGTGTCAGCAGCTCCAAACCAGGGGGGATGACTGAAGCTTTCTTT
CDR3 protein: CVSSSKPGGMTEAFF

J gene: TRBJ1-5
D gene: .
V gene: TRBV5-8
clone size: .
CDR3 DNA: TGTGCCAGCAGCTTGCGAGTCACCATCGATCAGCCCCAGCATTTT
CDR3 protein: CASSLRVTIDQPQHF

J gene: TRBJ2-5
D gene: TRBD1
V gene: TRBV5-1
clone size: .
CDR3 DNA: TGCGCCAGCAGTTCAGGACAGGGGGGCCAAGAGACCCAGTACTTC
CDR3 protein: CASSSGQGGQETQYF

J gene: TRBJ2-3
D gene: .
V gene: TRBV5-1
clone size: .
CDR3 DNA: TGCGCCAGCAGCTTGGGGGTAGAGACAGATACGCAGTATTTT
CDR3 protein: CASSLGVETDTQYF

J gene: TRBJ1-1
D gene: .
V gene: TRBV6-5
clone size: .
CDR3 DNA: TGTGCCAGCAGTTACCAGGTGGGCACTGAAGCTTTCTTT
CDR3 protein: CASSYQVGTEAFF

J gene: TRBJ2-3
D gene: .
V gene: TRBV1
clone size: .
CDR3 DNA: TGCACCAGCAGCCAAGATGGTCAGAAGCGGGAGACAGATACGCAGTATTTT
CDR3 protein: CTSSQDGQKRETDTQYF

J gene: TRBJ2-3
D gene: TRBD2
V gene: TRBV13
clone size: .
CDR3 DNA: TGTGCCAGCAGCTTAGAGGCCCCCTTCGGCAGCGGGAGGAGGAATACGCAGTATTTT
CDR3 protein: CASSLEAPFGSGRRNTQYF

J gene: TRBJ1-5
D gene: .
V gene: TRBV28
clone size: .
CDR3 DNA: TGTGCCAGCAGTCTACAGGTTGGCAATCAGCCCCAGCATTTT
CDR3 protein: CASSLQVGNQPQHF

J gene: TRBJ2-7
D gene: .
V gene: TRBV7-9
clone size: .
CDR3 DNA: TGTGCCAGCAGCTTAACAACTACTCTGTACTTC
CDR3 protein: CASSLTTTLYF

J gene: TRBJ1-2
D gene: .
V gene: TRBV7-9
clone size: .
CDR3 DNA: TGTGCCAGCAGCCCAGACACCGCCTATGGCTACACCTTC
CDR3 protein: CASSPDTAYGYTF

J gene: TRBJ2-7
D gene: TRBD1
V gene: TRBV5-1
clone size: .
CDR3 DNA: TGCGCCAGCAGCAGGGACAGACCCTACGAGCAGTACTTC
CDR3 protein: CASSRDRPYEQYF

J gene: TRBJ2-1
D gene: .
V gene: TRBV27
clone size: .
CDR3 DNA: TGTGCCAGCAGTCCTATACCCCCGGGGAATGAGCAGTTCTTC
CDR3 protein: CASSPIPPGNEQFF

J gene: TRBJ2-7
D gene: .
V gene: TRBV7-8
clone size: .
CDR3 DNA: TGTGCCAGCAGCTTAGGAGGGCCCTACGAGCAGTACTTC
CDR3 protein: CASSLGGPYEQYF

J gene: TRBJ2-7
D gene: TRBD2
V gene: TRBV4-2
clone size: once
CDR3 DNA: TGTGCCAGCAGCCAAGAACCCCTAGCGGGAGGAGTTCGCGAGCAGTACTTC
CDR3 protein: CASSQEPLAGGVREQYF

J gene: TRBJ1-5
D gene: .
V gene: TRBV6-1
clone size: few
CDR3 DNA: TGTGCCAGCAGTAGGGAGCCACGACAGCCCCAGCATTTT
CDR3 protein: CASSREPRQPQHF

J gene: TRBJ1-4
D gene: .
V gene: TRBV19
clone size: .
CDR3 DNA: TGTGCCAGTAAGGAAGGAGAGGATGAAAAACTGTTTTTT
CDR3 protein: CASKEGEDEKLFF

J gene: TRBJ2-7
D gene: .
V gene: TRBV5-1
clone size: .
CDR3 DNA: TGCGCCAGCAGCTTGGCTACCGAACCCTACGAGCAGTACTTC
CDR3 protein: CASSLATEPYEQYF

J gene: TRBJ2-4
D gene: .
V gene: TRBV28
clone size: .
CDR3 DNA: TGTGCCAGCAGTCCTCCGGCCTGGAACATTCAGTACTTC
CDR3 protein: CASSPPAWNIQYF

J gene: TRBJ2-5
D gene: .
V gene: TRBV28
clone size: .
CDR3 DNA: TGTGCCAGCAGTTTGGGCGTACAAGAGACCCAGTACTTC
CDR3 protein: CASSLGVQETQYF

J gene: TRBJ2-5
D gene: .
V gene: TRBV18
clone size: .
CDR3 DNA: TGTGCCAGCTCCCGACAGCGTGGGGTTGAGGAGACCCAGTACTTC
CDR3 protein: CASSRQRGVEETQYF

J gene: TRBJ1-5
D gene: .
V gene: TRBV27
clone size: once
CDR3 DNA: TGTGCCAGCAGCTTCCAGGGCGGTGCGTGGCCCCAGCATTTT
CDR3 protein: CASSFQGGAWPQHF

J gene: TRBJ2-7
D gene: .
V gene: TRBV5-4
clone size: few
CDR3 DNA: TGTGCCAGCAGCTTCGGGGTTTCCTCCTACGAGCAGTACTTC
CDR3 protein: CASSFGVSSYEQYF

J gene: TRBJ1-5
D gene: TRBD1
V gene: TRBV11-2
clone size: .
CDR3 DNA: TGTGCCAGCAGCGAAGGACAGGGCGACGGTCAGCCCCAGCATTTT
CDR3 protein: CASSEGQGDGQPQHF

J gene: TRBJ2-3
D gene: .
V gene: TRBV5-6
clone size: .
CDR3 DNA: TGTGCCAGCAGCTTGGGACTCATTAGCACAGATACGCAGTATTTT
CDR3 protein: CASSLGLISTDTQYF

J gene: TRBJ2-7
D gene: .
V gene: TRBV5-6
clone size: .
CDR3 DNA: TGTGCCAGCAGTAAAAAGGACCGTAGGAGCGAGCAGTACTTC
CDR3 protein: CASSKKDRRSEQYF

J gene: TRBJ1-1
D gene: .
V gene: TRBV18
clone size: .
CDR3 DNA: TGTGCCAGCTCACCCATGACACGAACGAACACTGAAGCTTTCTTT
CDR3 protein: CASSPMTRTNTEAFF

J gene: TRBJ2-1
D gene: TRBD2
V gene: TRBV29-1
clone size: .
CDR3 DNA: TGCAGCGTCGGTCCGGGGGGAGATGAGCAGTTCTTC
CDR3 protein: CSVGPGGDEQFF

J gene: TRBJ2-7
D gene: TRBD2
V gene: TRBV19
clone size: .
CDR3 DNA: TGTGCCACCAGACTAGCGGGAGTCGGGGAGCAGTACTTC
CDR3 protein: CATRLAGVGEQYF

J gene: TRBJ2-1
D gene: .
V gene: TRBV19
clone size: once
CDR3 DNA: TGTGCCAGTACTCCAAAAACGTACAATGAGCAGTTCTTC
CDR3 protein: CASTPKTYNEQFF

J gene: TRBJ2-3
D gene: .
V gene: TRBV9
clone size: .
CDR3 DNA: TGTGCCAGCAGCGTAGGCTTACAGTGGGGCGTAGATACGCAGTATTTT
CDR3 protein: CASSVGLQWGVDTQYF